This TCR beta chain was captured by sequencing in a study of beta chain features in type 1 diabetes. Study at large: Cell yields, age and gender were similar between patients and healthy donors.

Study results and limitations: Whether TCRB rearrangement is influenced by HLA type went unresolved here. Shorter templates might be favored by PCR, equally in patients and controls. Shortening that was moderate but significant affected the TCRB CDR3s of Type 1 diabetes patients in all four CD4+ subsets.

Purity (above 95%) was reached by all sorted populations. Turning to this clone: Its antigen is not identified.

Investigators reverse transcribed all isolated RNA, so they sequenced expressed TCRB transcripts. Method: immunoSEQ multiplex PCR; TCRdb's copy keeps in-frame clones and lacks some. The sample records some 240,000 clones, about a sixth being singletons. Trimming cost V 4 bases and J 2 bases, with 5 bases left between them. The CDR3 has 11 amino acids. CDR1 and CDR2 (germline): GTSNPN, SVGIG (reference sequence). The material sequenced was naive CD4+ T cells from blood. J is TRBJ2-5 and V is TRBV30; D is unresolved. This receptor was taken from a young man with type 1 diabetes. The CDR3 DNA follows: TGTGCCTGGACGGCGCAAGAGACCCAGTACTTC. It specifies CAWTAQETQYF.